Listed below are T cell receptor beta chains from one sample, sequenced in a study of blood T cell repertoires in COVID-19. The data were produced by immunoSEQ multiplex PCR, yet TCRdb's version contains in-frame clones alone and is incomplete. The data contain about 170,000 clones, less than 80% of them singletons. The sample comprised PBMCs or T cells enriched from blood (not recorded which). These receptor sequences come from a woman aged 70-85 years in a cohort exposed to, infected with or recovered from COVID-19 (not recorded which). Both conserved end residues are part of each CDR3. The D gene is left open where the match is weak. Part of the rows lack a size; the others show once, few, many or a class for expanded clones.

D	size	J	V	DNA	CDR3
.	.	TRBJ1-2	TRBV5-1	TGCGCCAGCAGCTTCAGCCGGGATACGAACTATGGCTACACCTTC	CASSFSRDTNYGYTF
.	few	TRBJ2-1	TRBV12-1	TGTGCCAGCAGCTTTCCCCACCCAGCGGGAGCAAGGGGGAATGAGCAGTTCTTC	CASSFPHPAGARGNEQFF
.	.	TRBJ2-1	TRBV7-9	TGTGCCAGCAGTGTCACGCGCAATGAGCAGTTCTTC	CASSVTRNEQFF
.	.	TRBJ2-5	TRBV18	TGTGCCAGCTCACCCTGGAGGGAAGGGACCCAGTACTTC	CASSPWREGTQYF
TRBD1	.	TRBJ1-4	TRBV7-9	TGTGCCAGCAGCCCTGGGACAGGGGAGGAAAAACTGTTTTTT	CASSPGTGEEKLFF
TRBD1	.	TRBJ2-7	TRBV7-2	TGTGCCAGCAGCTTCGTTACAGGGGAGACCTACGAGCAGTACTTC	CASSFVTGETYEQYF
.	.	TRBJ2-7	TRBV27	TGTGCCAGCAGTTTCTTCAGGGGCTACGAGCAGTACTTC	CASSFFRGYEQYF
.	.	TRBJ1-3	TRBV10-3	TGTGCCATCGAAAACCCTTGGGGCAGGGGCGAAAACACCATATATTTT	CAIENPWGRGENTIYF
.	once	TRBJ1-5	TRBV6-5	TGTGCCAGCCGTAACAGGGATCAGCCCCAGCATTTT	CASRNRDQPQHF
TRBD2	.	TRBJ2-1	TRBV18	TGTGCCAGCTCACCACCTAGCGGGAGATATGAGCAGTTCTTC	CASSPPSGRYEQFF
.	once	TRBJ2-3	TRBV5-1	TGCGCCAGCAGCTTGGCTCGAGAGCGCACAGATACGCAGTATTTT	CASSLARERTDTQYF
TRBD1	.	TRBJ1-2	TRBV24-1	TGTGCCACCCGGGACAGAGGCTATGGCTACACCTTC	CATRDRGYGYTF
.	.	TRBJ1-2	TRBV27	TGTGCCAGCAGTTTATGGGGAGGGGGGGGCTATGGCTACACCTTC	CASSLWGGGGYGYTF
TRBD1	.	TRBJ1-5	TRBV2	TGTGCCAGCTCAAGACAGGGGAGCCAGCCCCAGCATTTT	CASSRQGSQPQHF
.	.	TRBJ2-1	TRBV9	TGTGCCAGCAGCCCCGGGACTTTCAATGAGCAGTTCTTC	CASSPGTFNEQFF
TRBD2	.	TRBJ2-1	TRBV25-1	TGTGCCAGCGCTTTAGCGGGAGTCTACAATGAGCAGTTCTTC	CASALAGVYNEQFF
.	few	TRBJ1-1	TRBV18	TGTGCCAGCTCACCAGGAGGGTTCCGGGGGGACACTGAAGCTTTCTTT	CASSPGGFRGDTEAFF
.	.	TRBJ2-7	TRBV11-2	TGTGCCAGCAGCTTAGCTCCGGGGGATACTTACGAGCAGTACTTC	CASSLAPGDTYEQYF
.	.	TRBJ1-5	TRBV6-1	TGTGCCAGCAGTGAACCCCGGGCCGGGGGGTGGAATCAGCCCCAGCATTTT	CASSEPRAGGWNQPQHF
.	.	TRBJ1-4	TRBV11-2	TGTGCCAGCAGCCCCCGGGCAACTAATGAAAAACTGTTTTTT	CASSPRATNEKLFF
TRBD1	few	TRBJ1-3	TRBV5-1	TGCGCCAGCAGCACCTACCAGGGGGCCTCCAACACGGGGGGAAACACCATATATTTT	CASSTYQGASNTGGNTIYF